A single sample is the source of the 14 T cell receptor beta chains below, sequenced in a study of regulatory T cells in long-lasting Graves disease. CDR3 regions were amplified by Arm-PCR using iRepertoire HTBI primers to build TCR beta libraries. MiXCR, run by TCRdb on the multiplex PCR reads, gives a single entry per CDR3 protein. The table lists approximately 400,000 distinct CDR3 sequences, 15% of them singletons. Time point here: newly diagnosed GD, antithyroid drugs for less than 3 months. Making the TCR library involved RNA that had been extracted from PBMCs. The data also belong to a second study, concerning T cells in Graves' hyperthyroidism and ophthalmopathy.

Sample: peripheral blood mononuclear cells (PBMCs), taken at new diagnosis, from a patient treated with antithyroid drugs. The receptors derive from a woman under 40 with Graves disease.

This clonotype was recorded a few times. The gene calls are TRBV5-1 and TRBJ1-3; 8 bases fit TRBD1. Germline CDR1 reads SGHRS; CDR2 reads YFSETQ. Unmatched junction bases numbered 1, after V lost 3 bases and J lost 2 bases. The CDR3 totals 14 residues. The DNA of the CDR3 is TGCGCCAGCAGCTCGGGACAGGCTGGAAACACCATATATTTT. The encoded protein is CASSSGQAGNTIYF.

This clonotype was detected many times. V usage is TRBV20-1 and J usage is TRBJ2-1; the D gene is possibly TRBD2 (5 bases). Trimming pared 0 bases from V and 8 bases from J, leaving 8 bases between. Germline CDR1 and CDR2: DFQATT and SNEGSKA (reference sequence). CDR3 length: 12 residues. CDR3 loop: CSAREGEYEQFF. As DNA, the CDR3 is TGCAGTGCTAGAGAGGGAGAGTATGAGCAGTTCTTC.

The chain combines TRBV20-1 with TRBJ2-1; a weak D match, TRBD2 (5 bases). The germline gives CDR1 DFQATT, CDR2 SNEGSKA (reference sequence). V was cut by 3 bases and J by 4 bases, with 13 bases left in between. CDR3 length: 14 residues. CDR3: CSASWASTYNEQFF. The CDR3 DNA reads TGCAGTGCTAGCTGGGCTAGCACGTACAATGAGCAGTTCTTC.

A few counts support this clonotype. A clone one base away is much larger, so this may be a read error. This chain joins TRBV2 and TRBJ2-5, with TRBD1 matching over 7 bases. Germline values: CDR1 SNHLY, CDR2 FYNNEI. The CDR3 spans 16 residues. CDR3 nucleotide sequence: TGTGCCAGCAGTGAATTTGGGACAGCCGACCAAGGGACCCAGTACTTC. It yields the protein CASSEFGTADQGTQYF.

The CDR3 here is CATSDPGTGDGYTF. The CDR3 nucleotides are TGTGCCACCAGTGACCCCGGGACAGGGGACGGCTACACCTTC. V gene TRBV24-1 combines with J gene TRBJ1-2, with 10 positions matching TRBD1. The germline gives CDR1 KGHDR, CDR2 SFDVKD. The CDR3 is 14 residues long. Trimming took 4 bases from V and 8 from J; bases not matched to a gene: 6.

This clonotype was detected a few times. In DNA, the CDR3 is TGTGCCAGCAGTTCACTAGGCAGAGATAACTATGGCTACACCTTC. Protein sequence: CASSSLGRDNYGYTF. This chain connects TRBV27 to TRBJ1-2; no firm D call. Trimming removed 4 bases at V and 1 base at J, with 13 bases between. The CDR3 loop spans 15 amino acids. CDR1 and CDR2 (germline): MNHEY, SMNVEV (reference sequence).

Written as DNA, the CDR3 is TGCGCCAGCAGCCCCTGGGGCAGAACGGTCTCTGGGGCCAACGTCCTGACTTTC. Its protein product is CASSPWGRTVSGANVLTF. The rearrangement links TRBV4-1 to TRBJ2-6, with D possibly being TRBD1 (5 bases). The CDR3 spans 18 residues. CDR1 is MGHRA, CDR2 YSYEKL, per germline. Trimming stripped 4 bases from V and 0 bases from J, with 16 bases between.

On this clonotype itself: This may be a read error, as it is one base from a much larger clone. This CDR3 is missing its conserved last phenylalanine or tryptophan, likely due to a read error. The chain joins TRBV7-2 to TRBJ1-1, with D unresolved. CDR3 length: 14 residues. The ends were cut back, 3 bases at V and 2 bases at J, with 10 bases in the middle. Germline CDR1 SGHTA, CDR2 FQGNSA. This CDR3 is CASSFGVGNTEAFL. The CDR3 region has the DNA TGTGCCAGCAGCTTTGGCGTGGGAAACACTGAAGCTTTCTTA.

In regard to this clonotype: An end of the junction does not agree with germline; a read error may underlie this. This chain links TRBV7-9 with TRBJ2-1; D remains unclear. Germline V gives CDR1 SEHNR, CDR2 FQNEAQ (reference sequence). CDR3 size: 17 residues. CDR3 protein: CASTTSDDRPSNNEQFF. The CDR3 nucleotides are TGTGCCAGCACCACCAGCGACGACCGACCCTCCAACAATGAGCAGTTCTTC.

This clonotype was observed at least ten times. The CDR3 DNA reads TGTGCCGGACCCCTGGGAAATTGGCTTGGCAATGAGCAGTTCTTC. Its protein is CAGPLGNWLGNEQFF. V is TRBV7-2 and J is TRBJ2-1; D gene unclear. The CDR3 contains 15 residues. Trimming shortened V by 11 bases and J by 6 bases, and 23 bases separated the two germline ends. CDR1 is SGHTA, CDR2 FQGNSA, per germline.

This clonotype was observed at least ten times. The genes are TRBV6-1 and TRBJ2-7; TRBD2 matches 8 bases. J lost 4 bases, V lost 1 base, and 12 bases had no gene match. This CDR3 is built from 17 residues. Germline V gene data show CDR1 as MNHNS and CDR2 as SASEGT. The CDR3 DNA reads as TGTGCCAGCAGTGAAGAGGTATTAGCGGGGTTAATGTACGAGCAGTACTTC. Translation gives CASSEEVLAGLMYEQYF.

The chain combines TRBV5-1 with TRBJ2-1, with 16 bases that match TRBD2. The V gene's germline CDR1 is SGHRS and CDR2 YFSETQ. Losses at the gene ends were 6 bases for V and 8 bases for J; bases not matched to a gene: 11. The CDR3 is made up of 17 amino acids. DNA for the CDR3: TGCGCCAGCAACCAAGGGACTAGCGGGAGGGCCAGGCATGAGCAGTTCTTC. Translation: CASNQGTSGRARHEQFF. The full variable domain, completed using reference TRBV5-1 and TRBJ2-1, is KAGVTQTPRYLIKTRGQQVTLSCSPISGHRSVSWYQQTPGQGLQFLFEYFSETQRNKGNFPGRFSGRQFSNSRSEMNVSTLELGDSALYLCASNQGTSGRARHEQFFGPGTRLTVL.

This clonotype was counted many times. This rearrangement joins TRBV3-1 to TRBJ2-3; D uncertain. V was shortened by 4 bases and J by 2 bases, with 10 bases between the two germline ends. Germline CDR1 LGHDT, CDR2 YNNKEL (reference sequence). This CDR3 is built from 14 residues. CDR3 in DNA: TGTGCCAGCAGCCCTCCTTCTAACACAGATACGCAGTATTTT. This codes for CASSPPSNTDTQYF.

In its sample, this clonotype was seen a few times. A much larger clone differs from this one at a single base, so this may be a read error. This chain links TRBV12-3 or TRBV12-4 with TRBJ1-5; D is unresolved. This CDR3 spans 15 amino acids. Trimming took 4 bases from V and 7 from J, leaving 17 bases between them. CDR3 coding DNA: TGTGCCAGCAGTTCCCCGGGAACCTTGGAACAGCCCCAGCATTTT. It codes for CASSSPGTLEQPQHF.